What follows are 20 T cell receptor beta chains derived from one specimen sequenced in a study of blood T cell repertoires in COVID-19. Using immunoSEQ multiplex PCR, the repertoire was profiled, and TCRdb retains in-frame clones only, with some absent. The sample lists more than 40,000 clones; about 85% were seen once. The sequencing input was peripheral blood. Source of these receptors: a man between 60 and 70 years old with acute or convalescent COVID-19.

This clone was found once. The V gene is TRBV3-1 (or the pseudogene TRBV3-2), the J gene TRBJ2-3, with no clear D. The V gene lost 4 bases and the J gene lost 7 bases, with 9 bases spanning the gap. Germline CDR1 LGHDT, CDR2 YNNKEL (reference sequence). The length of the CDR3 is 12 residues. CDR3 amino acids: CASSRPSHTQYF. The CDR3 nucleotides are TGTGCCAGCAGCCGTCCCTCCCATACGCAGTATTTT.

The chain joins TRBV24-1 to TRBJ2-3; 10 nucleotides agree with TRBD1. The J segment lost 5 bases and the V segment lost 5 bases, leaving 6 bases of the junction unmatched. The germline V gene encodes CDR1 KGHDR and CDR2 SFDVKD. The length of the CDR3 is 15 residues. The DNA for the CDR3 is TGTGCCACCAGTGTAGGGACAGGGGAAGGAGATACGCAGTATTTT. As protein: CATSVGTGEGDTQYF.

This chain links TRBV3-1 (or the pseudogene TRBV3-2) with TRBJ1-3; possible D gene TRBD1, 5 bases. The CDR3 extends over 15 amino acids. Trimming shortened V by 1 base and J by 4 bases, and 11 bases separated the two germline ends. The germline V gene encodes CDR1 LGHDT and CDR2 YNNKEL (reference sequence). The CDR3 sequence: CASSQGIGAGNTIYF. The CDR3, as DNA: TGTGCCAGCAGCCAAGGAATAGGGGCGGGAAACACCATATATTTT.

The V and J genes are TRBV3-1 (or the pseudogene TRBV3-2) and TRBJ1-1, with 10 bases matching TRBD1. Per germline, CDR1 LGHDT and CDR2 YNNKEL (reference sequence). The trim removed 0 bases at V and 6 bases at J, leaving 7 bases unmatched. The CDR3 contains 16 residues. The DNA for the CDR3 is TGTGCCAGCAGCCAAGATTCCGGACAGGGGGAGGCTGAAGCTTTCTTT. Encoded protein: CASSQDSGQGEAEAFF.

V usage is TRBV9 and J usage is TRBJ2-1; 7 bases fit TRBD2. Per the germline V gene, CDR1 is SGDLS and CDR2 is YYNGEE. Unmatched junction bases numbered 4, after V lost 0 bases and J lost 4 bases. The CDR3 is made up of 15 amino acids. CDR3 in DNA: TGTGCCAGCAGCGTAGCGGGGGGTGAATACAATGAGCAGTTCTTC. Its translation: CASSVAGGEYNEQFF.

As DNA, the CDR3 is TGTGCCAGCAGCTGGGCGGACAGGGCCATAGACTACGAGCAGTACTTC. It is translated as CASSWADRAIDYEQYF. This chain links TRBV7-8 with TRBJ2-7; 8 positions match TRBD1. V shed 4 bases and J 3 bases; nucleotides not matched to a gene: 11. Germline V gene data show CDR1 as SGHVS and CDR2 as FQNEAQ. The CDR3 runs 16 residues.

The V call is TRBV12-5, the J call TRBJ1-1, with D possibly TRBD1 on 5 matching bases. With 5 bases removed from V and 0 bases from J, the gap between germline ends came to 10 bases. The CDR3 totals 14 residues. Germline lookup yields CDR1 LGHNT and CDR2 FRNRAP. In DNA form, the CDR3 reads TGTGCTAGTGGTCCGGGGGGGATGAACACTGAAGCTTTCTTT. Translating it yields CASGPGGMNTEAFF.

The chain is built from TRBV9 and TRBJ1-1, with TRBD1 matching 7 bases. The CDR3 contains 12 residues. V shed 4 bases and J 7 bases; nucleotides not matched to a gene: 4. Germline V lookup: CDR1 SGDLS, CDR2 YYNGEE. CDR3 nucleotides: TGTGCCAGCAGCCAACGGGACAGTGAAGCTTTCTTT. Amino acid sequence: CASSQRDSEAFF.

V gene TRBV6-2 or TRBV6-3 combines with J gene TRBJ2-1; maybe TRBD2 (7 bases). Germline V gene data show CDR1 as MNHEY and CDR2 as SVGEGT. The CDR3 spans 14 residues. V was pared by 4 bases and J by 6 bases, with 13 bases between. The CDR3 DNA is TGTGCCAGCAGTTGGGGGGGGGCCCTCAATGAGCAGTTCTTC. Protein sequence: CASSWGGALNEQFF.

The V call is TRBV9, the J call TRBJ2-5; the D is unclear. The CDR3 covers 12 residues. Between the trimmed V and J ends, which lost 0 bases and 5 bases, there was a span of 5 bases. Germline values: CDR1 SGDLS, CDR2 YYNGEE. The chain's CDR3 is CASSVASETQYF. The CDR3 nucleotides are TGTGCCAGCAGCGTAGCTTCGGAGACCCAGTACTTC.

The rearrangement uses TRBV29-1 and TRBJ1-2, with a possible D match to TRBD1 (5 bases). This CDR3 has 13 residues. The V gene lost 5 bases and the J gene lost 3 bases, with 13 bases spanning the gap. CDR1 is SQVTM, CDR2 ANQGSEA, per germline. CDR3: CSVSGGADYGYTF. The CDR3 bases are TGCAGCGTTTCGGGCGGGGCGGACTATGGCTACACCTTC.

J is TRBJ1-5 and V is TRBV30; TRBD1 aligns across 7 bases. Germline CDR1 reads GTSNPN; CDR2 reads SVGIG (reference sequence). V shed 5 bases and J 7 bases; nucleotides not matched to a gene: 8. This CDR3 contains 13 residues. CDR3 in amino acids: CAWATDRRQPQHF. CDR3 DNA: TGTGCCTGGGCCACGGACAGGAGACAGCCCCAGCATTTT.

V and J are TRBV19 and TRBJ2-7; 7 bases map to TRBD1. Germline V lookup: CDR1 LNHDA, CDR2 SQIVND (reference sequence). This CDR3 region has 12 residues. V was clipped by 6 bases and J by 4 bases; unmatched bases: 3. The CDR3 spells CASSKQGYEQYF. As DNA, the CDR3 is TGTGCCAGTAGCAAACAGGGGTACGAGCAGTACTTC.

V is TRBV10-3 and J is TRBJ1-3; D unresolved. V was cut by 0 bases and J by 0 bases, with 6 bases left in between. CDR3 size: 15 residues. Germline V gene lookup returns CDR1 ENHRY and CDR2 SYGVKD. CDR3 in amino acids: CAISESSASGNTIYF. CDR3 nucleotides: TGTGCCATCAGTGAGTCGAGCGCCTCTGGAAACACCATATATTTT.

The V and J genes are TRBV18 and TRBJ2-7; TRBD2 matches at 8 bases. The ends lost 3 bases at V and 4 bases at J; junction bases unmatched: 23. Germline assignment: CDR1 KGHSH and CDR2 LQKENI. The CDR3 runs 20 residues. The CDR3 loop is CASSPLSYISGGVSRYEQYF. The CDR3 nucleotides are TGTGCCAGCTCACCCCTTTCGTACATTTCGGGGGGGGTTTCTCGGTACGAGCAGTACTTC.

V gene TRBV10-3 combines with J gene TRBJ2-1; 7 positions match TRBD1. The germline V gene has CDR1 ENHRY and CDR2 SYGVKD. J was trimmed by 2 bases and V by 5 bases; bases with no gene match: 6. The CDR3 length is 15 residues. The CDR3 loop reads CAISNDRETYNEQFF. The CDR3 nucleotides read TGTGCCATCAGTAACGACAGGGAAACCTACAATGAGCAGTTCTTC.

The chain uses TRBV18 and TRBJ2-5; perhaps TRBD1 as D (6 bases). The CDR3 spans 15 residues. Germline V gene data show CDR1 as KGHSH and CDR2 as LQKENI. The germline V and J ends were trimmed by 3 bases and 6 bases, with 17 bases remaining between them. The CDR3 loop is CASSPTFDRKKTQYF. CDR3 DNA: TGTGCCAGCTCACCCACTTTCGACAGGAAAAAGACCCAGTACTTC.

This clone was recorded once. This chain joins TRBV18 and TRBJ1-3; a possible D gene is TRBD1 (6 bases). Germline V gives CDR1 KGHSH, CDR2 LQKENI. The CDR3 length is 17 residues. V lost 6 bases and J lost 0, with 18 bases in between. CDR3: CASSPRGEGNSGNTIYF. CDR3 in DNA: TGTGCCAGCTCGCCCAGGGGAGAAGGAAACTCTGGAAACACCATATATTTT.

The rearrangement joins TRBV5-6 to TRBJ1-2; 10 bases map to TRBD1. The CDR3 has 13 amino acids. Germline lookup yields CDR1 SGHDT and CDR2 YYEEEE. The ends lost 4 bases at V and 6 bases at J; junction bases unmatched: 3. The CDR3 here is CASSPGQGDGYTF. As DNA, the CDR3 is TGTGCCAGCAGCCCCGGACAGGGGGATGGCTACACCTTC.

In its sample, this clone was seen once. This chain connects TRBV15 to TRBJ2-7; a weak D match, TRBD2 (5 bases). The germline V gene has CDR1 LNHNV and CDR2 YYDKDF (reference sequence). Deletions cut 0 bases from V and 1 base from J, with 10 bases between. CDR3 length: 15 residues. This CDR3 is CATSRDSTGSYEQYF. CDR3 nucleotide sequence: TGTGCCACCAGCAGAGATAGTACGGGGTCCTACGAGCAGTACTTC.